The subject of this entry is one T cell receptor beta chain. This clonotype was counted ten times or more. Its antigen specificity is not known. Base qualities are not at hand, and no much larger clone is one base apart. The TCR beta CDR3 regions were amplified from the RNA transcripts. For the first round of RT-PCR on the TCR CDR3, the HTBI primer set was used together with the Qiagen OneStep RT-PCR kit. The libraries were constructed in a second round of multiplex PCR and then size-selected and purified. Paired-end sequencing of the libraries was performed with 100 bp reads on an Illumina HiSeq2000. From the authors' description of their analysis: Raw data were processed with SOAPnuke, discarding reads with adapters, uncalled bases, mean Phred below 15, or no exact constant-primer or identifier match. COPE v1.2.5 was used to merge high-quality paired reads, and clonotypes were defined as unique nucleotide sequences. Clonotypes were aligned to IMGT TRBV, TRBD and TRBJ reference segments using MiTCR v1.1. The analysis included only V-J combinations with a frequency above 0.0001, which together covered over 98% of the repertoires. A TCS score was defined as the ratio of F50 (clonal expansion) to E x V (chaos), with BLOSUM62-based TCRdist applied between CDR3 peptides within each V-J. Welch's t-statistics and random forest reduced approximately 520 V-J features to 10 to 15, which were used in a naive Bayes classifier (R e1071). Thyroid-blood repertoire similarity was quantified with the Morisita-Horn index. The public reads were reanalyzed by TCRdb: fastp trimming at Q25, MiXCR alignment, in-frame beta chains only. Here each entry gathers all rows of one CDR3 protein and keeps the most common genes and DNA. What appears here as the V and J calls and clone size reflects TCRdb's work, not the paper's. In this sample the table shows 450,000 to 700,000 distinct CDR3 sequences, approximately 44% of which occur a single time. The top ten clonotypes cover approximately 8.4% of the sample.

A patient counted as having stable Graves' hyperthyroidism if no progression to ophthalmopathy occurred over 18 months of follow-up. Hyperthyroidism patients were aged 18 to 65 years and newly diagnosed, with disease duration of less than 2 months. Patients with uncontrolled infections, other autoimmune diseases, pregnancy or lactation were excluded. Clinical symptoms, serum thyroxine and TRAb, thyroid ultrasound, and orbital computed tomography formed the basis for the diagnoses. Total RNA was extracted with Trizol reagent, and quality was checked on an Agilent 2100 Bioanalyzer. This sample was taken from a study of T cells in Graves' hyperthyroidism and ophthalmopathy (dated by TCRdb to 2018 to 2020). Background on the whole study: TCR V-J signatures able to tell the groups apart were searched for in a discovery cohort of 100 patients, of whom about 40 had Graves' ophthalmopathy and roughly 59 had stable Graves' hyperthyroidism. TCR Vbeta CDR3 sequencing of approximately 140 peripheral blood samples (more than 40 ophthalmopathy, roughly 74 hyperthyroidism and 17 progressor patients) is reported in the paper. The approximately 100 discovery patients were divided at random into training and test sets in a 7:3 ratio. In roughly six Graves' hyperthyroidism patients, the study also compared T-cell repertoires from thyroid tissue with T-cell repertoires from blood. Whether ophthalmopathy could be predicted prospectively was tested in an independent validation cohort made up of some 20 hyperthyroidism patients plus 17 patients who later progressed to ophthalmopathy. Once sampling was done, hyperthyroidism patients were given methimazole at a starting dose of 30 mg daily, whereas ophthalmopathy patients were given high-dose intravenous methylprednisolone.

Inclusive of the bounding cysteine and phenylalanine, the CDR3 is 14 residues long. Kept here is only the CDR3 DNA, which spans 42 bases and is read in frame from base 1. CDR1 is given as ENHRY and CDR2 as SYGVKD, both from the germline V gene. Trimming removed 2 bases from V and 0 bases from J, leaving 7 bases between the germline ends. What the authors observed across the whole study: In validation, the model predicted progression to ophthalmopathy with 60% to 71% sensitivity and 72% to 85% specificity, a median of about 6.7 months before onset. A model built on a 13 V-J signature distinguished ophthalmopathy from stable hyperthyroidism, reaching 87.88% sensitivity and approximately 83% specificity in cross-validation and 80%/75% in testing. Most expanded thyroid clonotypes (frequency above 0.001) were also detected in blood, suggesting blood repertoires may reflect thyroid immune responses. Sample size was not statistically predetermined, and blinding of investigators to group allocation was not performed.

The rearranged chain carries TRBV10-3 and TRBJ1-1; the D gene is perhaps TRBD1, on 5 matching bases. Input material: peripheral blood or thyroid tissue (not recorded which). The clonotype originates from a woman aged 18-29 years with Graves' hyperthyroidism. For the CDR3, the sequence is CAISERGMNTEAFF. The DNA sequence is as follows: TGTGCCATCAGTGAGAGGGGTATGAACACTGAAGCTTTCTTT.